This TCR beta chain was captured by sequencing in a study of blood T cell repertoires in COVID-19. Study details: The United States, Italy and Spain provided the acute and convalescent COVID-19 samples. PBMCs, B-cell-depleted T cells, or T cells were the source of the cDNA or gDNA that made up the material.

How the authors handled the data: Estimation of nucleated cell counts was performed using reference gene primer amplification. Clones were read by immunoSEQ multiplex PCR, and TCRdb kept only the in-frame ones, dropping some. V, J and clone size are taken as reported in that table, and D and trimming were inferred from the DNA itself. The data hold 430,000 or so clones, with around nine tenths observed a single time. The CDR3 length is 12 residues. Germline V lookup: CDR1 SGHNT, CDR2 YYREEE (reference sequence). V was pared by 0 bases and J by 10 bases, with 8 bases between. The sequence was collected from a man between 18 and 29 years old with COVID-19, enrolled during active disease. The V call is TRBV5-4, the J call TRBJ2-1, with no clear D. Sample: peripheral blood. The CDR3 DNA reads TGTGCCAGCAGCTTGGATTTTAGCGAGCAGTTCTTC. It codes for CASSLDFSEQFF.